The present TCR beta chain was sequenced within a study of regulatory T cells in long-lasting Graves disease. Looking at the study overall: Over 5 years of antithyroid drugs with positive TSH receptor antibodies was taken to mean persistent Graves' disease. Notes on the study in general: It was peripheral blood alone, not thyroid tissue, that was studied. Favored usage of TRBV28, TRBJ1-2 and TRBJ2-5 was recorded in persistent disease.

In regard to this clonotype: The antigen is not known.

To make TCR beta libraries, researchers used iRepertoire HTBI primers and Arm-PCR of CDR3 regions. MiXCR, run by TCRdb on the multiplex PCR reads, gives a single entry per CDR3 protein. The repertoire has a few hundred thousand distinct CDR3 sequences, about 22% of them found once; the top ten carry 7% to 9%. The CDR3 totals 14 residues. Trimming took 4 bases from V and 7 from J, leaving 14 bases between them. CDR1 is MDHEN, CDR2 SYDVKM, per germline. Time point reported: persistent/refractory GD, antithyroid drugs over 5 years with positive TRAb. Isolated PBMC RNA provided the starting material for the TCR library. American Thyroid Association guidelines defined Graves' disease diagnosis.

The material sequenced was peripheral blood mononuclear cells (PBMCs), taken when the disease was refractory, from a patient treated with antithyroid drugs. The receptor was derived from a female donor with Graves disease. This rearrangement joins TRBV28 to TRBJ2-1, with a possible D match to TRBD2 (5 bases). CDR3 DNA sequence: TGTGCCAGCAGTTACCCCGGGGTCAAGAATGAGCAGTTCTTC. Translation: CASSYPGVKNEQFF.